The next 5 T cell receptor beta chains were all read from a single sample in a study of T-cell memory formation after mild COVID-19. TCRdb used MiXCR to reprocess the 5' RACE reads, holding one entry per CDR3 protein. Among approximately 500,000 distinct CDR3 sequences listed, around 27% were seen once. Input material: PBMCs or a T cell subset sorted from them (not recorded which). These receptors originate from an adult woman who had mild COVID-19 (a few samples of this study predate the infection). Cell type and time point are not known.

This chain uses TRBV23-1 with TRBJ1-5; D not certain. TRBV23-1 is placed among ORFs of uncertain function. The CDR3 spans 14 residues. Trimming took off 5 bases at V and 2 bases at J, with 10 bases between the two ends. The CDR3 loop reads CASSSDIRNQPQHF. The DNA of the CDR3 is TGCGCCAGCAGTTCCGACATACGCAATCAGCCCCAGCATTTT.

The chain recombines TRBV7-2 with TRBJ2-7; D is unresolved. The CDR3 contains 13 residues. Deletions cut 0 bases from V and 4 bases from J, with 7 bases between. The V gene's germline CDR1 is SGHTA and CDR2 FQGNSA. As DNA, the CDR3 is TGTGCCAGCAGCTTAGCTACCCTGTACGAGCAGTACTTC. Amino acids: CASSLATLYEQYF.

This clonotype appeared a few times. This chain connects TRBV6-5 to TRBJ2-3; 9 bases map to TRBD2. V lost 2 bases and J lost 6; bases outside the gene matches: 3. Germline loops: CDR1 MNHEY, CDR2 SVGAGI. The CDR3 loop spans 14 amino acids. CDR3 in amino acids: CASSYVAGADTQYF. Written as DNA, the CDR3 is TGTGCCAGCAGTTACGTAGCGGGAGCGGATACGCAGTATTTT.

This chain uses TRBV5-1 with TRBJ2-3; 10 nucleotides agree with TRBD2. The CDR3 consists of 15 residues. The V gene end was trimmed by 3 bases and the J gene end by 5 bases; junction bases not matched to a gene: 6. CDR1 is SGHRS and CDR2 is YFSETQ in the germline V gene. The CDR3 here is CASSSLAGEGDTQYF. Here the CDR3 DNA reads TGCGCCAGCAGCTCGCTAGCGGGAGAGGGAGATACGCAGTATTTT.

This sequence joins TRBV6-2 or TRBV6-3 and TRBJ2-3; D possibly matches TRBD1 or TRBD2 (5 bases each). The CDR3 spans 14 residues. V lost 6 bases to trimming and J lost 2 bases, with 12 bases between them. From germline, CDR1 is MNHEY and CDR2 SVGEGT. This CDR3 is CASSLVGPTDTQYF. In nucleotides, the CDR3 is TGTGCCAGCAGCTTAGTGGGACCCACAGATACGCAGTATTTT.